This T cell receptor beta chain came from a study of blood T cells in healthy people across ages. Worth noting for this clonotype: Its specificity is not known.

Study-level results: In older individuals, TCR beta diversity per million T cells was lower, falling roughly linearly with age. Changes in expanded clonotypes were possibly confounded, as the CMV status of donors was unknown.

A second about 7 to 12 cycle PCR used barcoded and J-beta primers. TCRdb passed the 5' RACE reads through MiXCR, listing each CDR3 protein once. This table holds some 690,000 distinct CDR3 sequences, 22% found once. Individuals who donated were healthy Caucasians from Russia aged roughly 6 to 90. Each individual donor underwent a draw of approximately 9.8 milliliters of peripheral blood. Sequenced sample: blood. The receptor was derived from a man in his 70s in good health.

The CDR3 nucleotides are TGTGCCAGCAATCGGGTATCCGGGGAGCTGTTTTTT. Amino acids: CASNRVSGELFF. The chain is built from TRBV12-3 or TRBV12-4 and TRBJ2-2; D ambiguous. The V end lost 7 bases, the J end lost 6 bases, and 9 bases lay between the germline ends. The CDR3 sequence is 12 residues long.